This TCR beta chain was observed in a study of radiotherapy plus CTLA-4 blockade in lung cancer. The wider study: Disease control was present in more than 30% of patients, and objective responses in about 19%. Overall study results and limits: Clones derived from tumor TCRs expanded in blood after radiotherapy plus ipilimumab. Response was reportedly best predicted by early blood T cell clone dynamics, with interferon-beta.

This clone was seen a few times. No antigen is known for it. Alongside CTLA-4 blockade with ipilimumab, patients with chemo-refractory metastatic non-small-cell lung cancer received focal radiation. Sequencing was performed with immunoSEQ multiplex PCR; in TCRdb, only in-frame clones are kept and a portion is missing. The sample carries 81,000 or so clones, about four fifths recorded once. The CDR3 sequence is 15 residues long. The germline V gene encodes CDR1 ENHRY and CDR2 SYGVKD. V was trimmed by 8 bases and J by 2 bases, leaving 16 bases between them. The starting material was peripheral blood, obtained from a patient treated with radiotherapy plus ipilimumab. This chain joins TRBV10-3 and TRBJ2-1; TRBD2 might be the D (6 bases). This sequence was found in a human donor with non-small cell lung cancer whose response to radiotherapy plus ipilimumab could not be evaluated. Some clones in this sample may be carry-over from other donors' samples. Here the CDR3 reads CAIAGRAETYNEQFF. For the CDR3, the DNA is TGTGCCATCGCCGGGAGAGCGGAGACCTACAATGAGCAGTTCTTC.